This T cell receptor beta chain was observed in a study of cytomegalovirus exposure and HLA in healthy donors. The CDR3 is 15 amino acids. PCR was performed using 60 Vbeta and 13 Jbeta primers. Here immunoSEQ multiplex PCR was the method, and the copy in TCRdb shows in-frame clones only, minus some. The sample carries 150,000 to 180,000 clones, roughly four fifths recorded once. This receptor was identified in a man aged 18 to 29 in good health and CMV-seronegative. Sequenced sample: PBMCs. This chain connects TRBV21-1 to TRBJ2-5; the table's D gene call, TRBD2, was not cross checked with the DNA. TRBV21-1 is termed a pseudogene. The CDR3 DNA sequence: TGTGCCAGCAGCCGCTTAGGGGGGAGGGCGGAGACCCAGTACTTC. Protein product: CASSRLGGRAETQYF.